Listed below are T cell receptor beta chains from one sample, sequenced in a study of T cell responses to AZD1222 COVID-19 vaccine. Libraries were prepared by immunoSEQ multiplex PCR; TCRdb keeps only in-frame clonotypes and omits some of them. The sample includes 72,000 or so clones, 90% of them seen just once. The sequences come from peripheral blood, collected on day 0 of AZD1222 vaccination. These receptors all come from an adult in good health. CDR3s include the opening cysteine and the closing phenylalanine or tryptophan.

CDR3 length	V gene	J gene	CDR3 protein
13	TRBV12-3/TRBV12-4	TRBJ1-2	CASSLGGDYGYTF
13	TRBV6-4	TRBJ1-2	CASSLDRGSGYTF
14	TRBV6-6	TRBJ1-2	CASSYQGAGYGYTF
16	TRBV6-1	TRBJ1-3	CASSEVPTGTGNTIYF
14	TRBV24-1	TRBJ2-7	CATIGTPGPYEQYF
14	TRBV27	TRBJ1-6	CASNSPAGNSPLHF
19	TRBV5-1	TRBJ2-6	CASKKDRADSSSGANVLTF
16	TRBV5-4	TRBJ1-4	CASSLRPGQSNEKLFF
15	TRBV19	TRBJ1-3	CASRLGGYSGNTIYF
13	TRBV12-3/TRBV12-4	TRBJ1-5	CASSLGHNQPQHF
14	TRBV6-2/TRBV6-3	TRBJ2-1	CASSRHGQGADGVF